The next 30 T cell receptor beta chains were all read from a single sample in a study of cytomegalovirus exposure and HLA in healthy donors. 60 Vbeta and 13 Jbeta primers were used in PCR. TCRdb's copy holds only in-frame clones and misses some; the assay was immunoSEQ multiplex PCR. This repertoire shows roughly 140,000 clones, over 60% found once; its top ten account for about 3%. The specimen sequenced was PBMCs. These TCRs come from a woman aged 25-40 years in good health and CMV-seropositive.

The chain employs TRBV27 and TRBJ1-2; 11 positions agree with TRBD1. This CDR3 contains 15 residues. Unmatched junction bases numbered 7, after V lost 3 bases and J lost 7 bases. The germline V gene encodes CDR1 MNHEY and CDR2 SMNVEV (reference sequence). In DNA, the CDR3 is TGTGCCAGCAGTTTTCTGGACAGGGGGCAGAGTGGCTACACCTTC. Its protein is CASSFLDRGQSGYTF.

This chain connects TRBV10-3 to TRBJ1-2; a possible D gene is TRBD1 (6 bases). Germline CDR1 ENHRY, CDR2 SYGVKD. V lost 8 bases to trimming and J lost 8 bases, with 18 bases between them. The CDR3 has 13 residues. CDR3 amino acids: CAIPKGEGEGYTF. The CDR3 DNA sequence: TGTGCCATCCCGAAGGGAGAGGGGGAGGGCTACACCTTC.

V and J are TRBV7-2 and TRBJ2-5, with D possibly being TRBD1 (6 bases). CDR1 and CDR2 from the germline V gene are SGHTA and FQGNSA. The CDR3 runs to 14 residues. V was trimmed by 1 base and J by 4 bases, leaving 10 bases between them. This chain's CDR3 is CASSLGSRGETQYF. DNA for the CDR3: TGTGCCAGCAGCTTAGGGTCCAGGGGAGAGACCCAGTACTTC.

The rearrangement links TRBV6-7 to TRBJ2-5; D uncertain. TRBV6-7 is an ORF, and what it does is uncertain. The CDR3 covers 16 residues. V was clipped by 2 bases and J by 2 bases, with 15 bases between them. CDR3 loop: CASSYDSTTEQETQYF. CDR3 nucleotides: TGTGCCAGCAGTTACGATTCGACCACAGAACAAGAGACCCAGTACTTC.

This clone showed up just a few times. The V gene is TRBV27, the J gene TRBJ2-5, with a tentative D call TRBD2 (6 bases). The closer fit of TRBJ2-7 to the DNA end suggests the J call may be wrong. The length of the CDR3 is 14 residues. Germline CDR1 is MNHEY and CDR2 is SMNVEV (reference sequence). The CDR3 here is CASSLRAEGYEQYF. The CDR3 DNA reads TGTGCCAGCAGTTTAAGAGCGGAGGGCTACGAGCAGTACTTC.

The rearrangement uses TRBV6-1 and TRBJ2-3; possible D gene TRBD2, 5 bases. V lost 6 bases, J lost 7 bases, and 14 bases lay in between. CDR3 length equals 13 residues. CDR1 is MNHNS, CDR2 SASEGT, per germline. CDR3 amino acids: CASSRLVGNTQYF. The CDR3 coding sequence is TGTGCCAGCAGCCGACTGGTCGGGAATACGCAGTATTTT.

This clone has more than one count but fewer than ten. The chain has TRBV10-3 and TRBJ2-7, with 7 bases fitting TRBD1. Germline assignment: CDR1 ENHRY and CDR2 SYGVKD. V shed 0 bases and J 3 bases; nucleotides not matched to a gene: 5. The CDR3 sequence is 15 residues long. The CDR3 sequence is CAISESGQSYYEQYF. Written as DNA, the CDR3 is TGTGCCATCAGTGAGTCGGGACAGTCCTACTACGAGCAGTACTTC.

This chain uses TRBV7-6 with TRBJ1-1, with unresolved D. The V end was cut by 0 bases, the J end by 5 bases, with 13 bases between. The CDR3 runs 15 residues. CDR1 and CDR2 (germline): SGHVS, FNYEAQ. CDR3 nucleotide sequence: TGTGCCAGCAGCTTAGCACGGGGAGGACGTACTGAAGCTTTCTTT. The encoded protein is CASSLARGGRTEAFF.

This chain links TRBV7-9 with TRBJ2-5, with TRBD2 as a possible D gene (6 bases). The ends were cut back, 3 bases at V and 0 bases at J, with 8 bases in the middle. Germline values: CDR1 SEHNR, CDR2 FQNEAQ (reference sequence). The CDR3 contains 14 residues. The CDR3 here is CASSFLAYQETQYF. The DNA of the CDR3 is TGTGCCAGCAGCTTCCTAGCGTACCAAGAGACCCAGTACTTC.

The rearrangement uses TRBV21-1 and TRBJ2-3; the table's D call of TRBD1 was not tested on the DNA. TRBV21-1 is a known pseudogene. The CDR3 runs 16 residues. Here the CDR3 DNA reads TGTGCCAGCAGCAAAGGGCTGGACAGAAGCACAGATACGCAGTATTTT. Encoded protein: CASSKGLDRSTDTQYF.

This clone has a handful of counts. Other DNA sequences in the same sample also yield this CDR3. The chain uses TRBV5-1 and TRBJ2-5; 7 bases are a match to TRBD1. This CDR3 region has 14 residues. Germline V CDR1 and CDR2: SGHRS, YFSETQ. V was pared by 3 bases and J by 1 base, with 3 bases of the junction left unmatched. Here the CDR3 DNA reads TGCGCCAGCAGCTCCGGGACAGTCCAAGAGACCCAGTACTTC. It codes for CASSSGTVQETQYF. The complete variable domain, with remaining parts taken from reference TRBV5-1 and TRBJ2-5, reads KAGVTQTPRYLIKTRGQQVTLSCSPISGHRSVSWYQQTPGQGLQFLFEYFSETQRNKGNFPGRFSGRQFSNSRSEMNVSTLELGDSALYLCASSSGTVQETQYFGPGTRLLVL.

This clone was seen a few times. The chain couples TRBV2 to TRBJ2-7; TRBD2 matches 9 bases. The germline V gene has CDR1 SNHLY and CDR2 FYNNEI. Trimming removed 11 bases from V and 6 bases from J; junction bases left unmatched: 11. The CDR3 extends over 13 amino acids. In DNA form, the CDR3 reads TGTGCCGGAGGGACTAGCTCATTTTCCGAGCAGTACTTC. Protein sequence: CAGGTSSFSEQYF.

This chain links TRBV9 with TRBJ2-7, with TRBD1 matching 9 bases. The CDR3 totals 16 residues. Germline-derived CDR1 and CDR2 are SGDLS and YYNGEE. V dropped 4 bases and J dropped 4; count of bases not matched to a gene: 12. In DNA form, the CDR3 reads TGTGCCAGCAGCCCAGACTTGGGACAGGGTGTGTACGAGCAGTACTTC. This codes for CASSPDLGQGVYEQYF.

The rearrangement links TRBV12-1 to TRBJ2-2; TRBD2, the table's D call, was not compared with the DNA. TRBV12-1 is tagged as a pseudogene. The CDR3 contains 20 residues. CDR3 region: CASSCPSCRLAQKNTGELFF. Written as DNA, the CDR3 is TGTGCCAGCAGCTGTCCTTCCTGCCGACTAGCCCAGAAGAACACCGGGGAGCTGTTTTTT.

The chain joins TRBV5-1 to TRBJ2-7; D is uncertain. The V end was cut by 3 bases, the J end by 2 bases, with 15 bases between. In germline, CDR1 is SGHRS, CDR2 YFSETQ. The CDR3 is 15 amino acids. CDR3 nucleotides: TGCGCCAGCAGCTCCCTTTTGAGTGGGCCCTACGAGCAGTACTTC. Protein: CASSSLLSGPYEQYF.

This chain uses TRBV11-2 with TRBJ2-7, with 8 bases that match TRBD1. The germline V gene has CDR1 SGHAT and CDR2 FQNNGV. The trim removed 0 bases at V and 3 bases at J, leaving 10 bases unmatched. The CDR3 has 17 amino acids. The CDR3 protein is CASSLDRGMTGVYEQYF. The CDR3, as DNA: TGTGCCAGCAGCTTAGATCGGGGCATGACAGGGGTCTACGAGCAGTACTTC.

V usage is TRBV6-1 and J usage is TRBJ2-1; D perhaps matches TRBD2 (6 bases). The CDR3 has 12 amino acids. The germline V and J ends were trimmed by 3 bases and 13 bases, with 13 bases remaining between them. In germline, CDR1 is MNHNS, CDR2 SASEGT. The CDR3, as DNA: TGTGCCAGCAGTGATTTTAGCGGCATCCAGTTCTTC. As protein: CASSDFSGIQFF.

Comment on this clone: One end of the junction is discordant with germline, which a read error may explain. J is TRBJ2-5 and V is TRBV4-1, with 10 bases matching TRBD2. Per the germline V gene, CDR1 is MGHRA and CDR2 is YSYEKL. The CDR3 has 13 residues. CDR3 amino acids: CASSQAIGTSVNF. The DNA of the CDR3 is TGCGCCAGCAGCCAAGCAATCGGGACTAGCGTAAACTTC.

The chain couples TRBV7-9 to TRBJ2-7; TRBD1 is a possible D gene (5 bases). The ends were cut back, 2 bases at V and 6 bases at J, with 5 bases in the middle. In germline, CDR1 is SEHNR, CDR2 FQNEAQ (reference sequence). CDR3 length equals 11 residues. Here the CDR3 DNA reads TGTGCCAGCAGCTTAAGGGGCGAGCAGTACTTC. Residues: CASSLRGEQYF.

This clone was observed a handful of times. The CDR3 reads CASSAGTIDNEQFF. The CDR3 region has the DNA TGCGCCAGCAGCGCCGGGACTATCGACAATGAGCAGTTCTTC. The rearrangement joins TRBV5-1 to TRBJ2-1, with 7 bases fitting TRBD2. Per the germline V gene, CDR1 is SGHRS and CDR2 is YFSETQ. This CDR3 comprises 14 residues. V lost 4 bases to trimming and J lost 5 bases; unmatched junction nucleotides: 6.

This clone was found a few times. The CDR3 loop reads CASSPGLAVPNNEQFF. The CDR3 DNA follows: TGTGCCAGCAGTCCGGGACTAGCGGTACCTAACAATGAGCAGTTCTTC. This rearrangement joins TRBV28 to TRBJ2-1; 11 bases line up with TRBD2. The CDR3 covers 16 residues. CDR1 is MDHEN and CDR2 is SYDVKM in the germline V gene. V shed 5 bases, J shed 5 bases, and the junction held 8 bases outside the gene matches.

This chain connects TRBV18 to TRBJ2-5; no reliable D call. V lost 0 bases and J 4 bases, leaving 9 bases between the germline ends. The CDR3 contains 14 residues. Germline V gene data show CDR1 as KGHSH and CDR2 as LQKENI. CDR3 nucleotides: TGTGCCAGCTCACCACCGGCAACCAGAGAGACCCAGTACTTC. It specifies CASSPPATRETQYF.

This CDR3 reads CASSEVGGSNQPQHF. CDR3 nucleotides: TGTGCCAGCAGCGAAGTGGGAGGAAGCAATCAGCCCCAGCATTTT. The rearrangement links TRBV7-8 to TRBJ1-5, with no clear D. The germline V gene encodes CDR1 SGHVS and CDR2 FQNEAQ. The CDR3 is 15 residues long. V was clipped by 5 bases and J by 1 base, with 12 bases between them.

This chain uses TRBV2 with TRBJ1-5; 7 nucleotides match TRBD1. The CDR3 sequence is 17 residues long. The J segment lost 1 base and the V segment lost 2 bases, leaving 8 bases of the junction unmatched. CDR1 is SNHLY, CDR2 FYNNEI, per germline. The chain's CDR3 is CASSERAGGRSNQPQHF. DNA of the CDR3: TGTGCCAGCAGTGAAAGGGCAGGGGGTAGGAGCAATCAGCCCCAGCATTTT.

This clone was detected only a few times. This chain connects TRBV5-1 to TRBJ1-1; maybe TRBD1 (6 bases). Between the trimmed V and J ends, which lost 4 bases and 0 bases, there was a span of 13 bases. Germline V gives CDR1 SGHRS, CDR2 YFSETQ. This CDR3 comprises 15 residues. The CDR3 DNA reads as TGCGCCAGCAGCATCGGACAGCCGTTGAACACTGAAGCTTTCTTT. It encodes CASSIGQPLNTEAFF.

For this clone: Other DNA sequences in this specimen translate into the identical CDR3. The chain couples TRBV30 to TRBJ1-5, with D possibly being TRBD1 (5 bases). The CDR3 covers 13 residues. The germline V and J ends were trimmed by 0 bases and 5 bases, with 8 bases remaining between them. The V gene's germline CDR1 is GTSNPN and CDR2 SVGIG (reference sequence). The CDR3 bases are TGTGCCTGGAGTGTCGGAGGGGATCAGCCCCAGCATTTT. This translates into CAWSVGGDQPQHF. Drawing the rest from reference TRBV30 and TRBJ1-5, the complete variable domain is SQTIHQWPATLVQPVGSPLSLECTVEGTSNPNLYWYRQAAGRGLQLLFYSVGIGQISSEVPQNLSASRPQDRQFILSSKKLLLSDSGFYLCAWSVGGDQPQHFGDGTRLSIL.

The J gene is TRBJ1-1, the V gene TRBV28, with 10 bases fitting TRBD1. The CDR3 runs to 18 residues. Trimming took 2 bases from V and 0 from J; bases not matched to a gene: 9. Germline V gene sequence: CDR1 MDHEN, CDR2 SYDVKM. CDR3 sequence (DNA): TGTGCCAGCAGTTTACTATTGGGACAGGGGCCCATGAACACTGAAGCTTTCTTT. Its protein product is CASSLLLGQGPMNTEAFF.

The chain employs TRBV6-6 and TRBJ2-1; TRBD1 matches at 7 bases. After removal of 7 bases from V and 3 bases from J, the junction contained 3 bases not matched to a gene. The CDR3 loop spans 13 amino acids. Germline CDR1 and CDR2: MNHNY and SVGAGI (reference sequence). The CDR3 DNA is TGTGCCAGCAACCAGGGGGACTACAATGAGCAGTTCTTC. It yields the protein CASNQGDYNEQFF.

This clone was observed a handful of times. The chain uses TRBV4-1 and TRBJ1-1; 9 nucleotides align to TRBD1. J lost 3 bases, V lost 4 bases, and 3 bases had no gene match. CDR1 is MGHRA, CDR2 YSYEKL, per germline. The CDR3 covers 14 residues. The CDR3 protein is CASSPGTGYTEAFF. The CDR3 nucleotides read TGCGCCAGCAGCCCCGGGACAGGGTACACTGAAGCTTTCTTT.

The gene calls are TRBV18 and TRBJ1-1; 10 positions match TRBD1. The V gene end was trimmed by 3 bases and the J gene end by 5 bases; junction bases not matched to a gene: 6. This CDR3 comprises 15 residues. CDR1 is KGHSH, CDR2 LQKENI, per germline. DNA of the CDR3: TGTGCCAGCTCACCTACTGGACAGGGGGGGACTGAAGCTTTCTTT. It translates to CASSPTGQGGTEAFF. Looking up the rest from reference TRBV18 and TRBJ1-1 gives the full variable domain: NAGVMQNPRHLVRRRGQEARLRCSPMKGHSHVYWYRQLPEEGLKFMVYLQKENIIDESGMPKERFSAEFPKEGPSILRIQQVVRGDSAAYFCASSPTGQGGTEAFFGQGTRLTVV.